The source of this T cell receptor beta chain is a study of blood T cell repertoires in COVID-19. Study context: Sources were T cells, B-cell-depleted T cells, or PBMCs; the material itself was cDNA or gDNA.

This table comes from immunoSEQ multiplex PCR, and its TCRdb copy is limited to in-frame clones, with some not included. The sample records about 140,000 clones, 84% being singletons. This clone was seen only a few times. The CDR3 is 14 residues long. Trimming left V 6 bases short and J 0 bases short, with 11 bases between. Germline CDR1 SNHLY, CDR2 FYNNEI. The sequenced sample consisted of PBMCs or T cells enriched from blood (not recorded which). The chain employs TRBV2 and TRBJ1-2; D is perhaps TRBD1 (6 bases). This TCR derives from a woman aged 18 to 35 who had been exposed to COVID-19. The CDR3 loop reads CASSATGPNYGYTF. CDR3 coding DNA: TGTGCCAGCAGCGCGACAGGTCCTAACTATGGCTACACCTTC.